These T cell receptor beta chains were read from a single sample in a study of blood T cell repertoires in COVID-19. Libraries were prepared by immunoSEQ multiplex PCR; TCRdb keeps only in-frame clonotypes and omits some of them. The sample consists of hundreds of thousands of clones, around 88% of them appearing once. The sequencing input was PBMCs or T cells enriched from blood (not recorded which). These receptors were obtained from a woman between 35 and 50 years old with acute COVID-19. Both conserved end residues are part of each CDR3. Each record gives: D gene, J gene, clone size, V gene, CDR3 DNA, CDR3 protein. D genes are given only for firm matches. Clone size is stated in some rows and not others, as once, few, many or a class when expanded.

d_gene: .
j_gene: TRBJ2-3
abundance: .
v_gene: TRBV9
CDR3nt: TGTGCCAGCAGCGTACATGAGGGGGCAGATACGCAGTATTTT
CDR3aa: CASSVHEGADTQYF

d_gene: TRBD2
j_gene: TRBJ2-3
abundance: .
v_gene: TRBV5-1
CDR3nt: TGCGCCAGCAGCCGCGATGGACTAGTTGCAGATACGCAGTATTTT
CDR3aa: CASSRDGLVADTQYF

d_gene: TRBD2
j_gene: TRBJ2-1
abundance: .
v_gene: TRBV30
CDR3nt: TGTGCCTGGACCCCTCCGGGACTAGATTACAATGAGCAGTTCTTC
CDR3aa: CAWTPPGLDYNEQFF

d_gene: TRBD1
j_gene: TRBJ1-2
abundance: .
v_gene: TRBV18
CDR3nt: TGTGCCAGCTCACCGACGCCGGGACAGGAAACATATGGCTACACCTTC
CDR3aa: CASSPTPGQETYGYTF

d_gene: .
j_gene: TRBJ1-6
abundance: .
v_gene: TRBV4-2
CDR3nt: TGTGCCAGCAGCCCCGGAAGGGGTCGTAATTCACCCCTCCACTTT
CDR3aa: CASSPGRGRNSPLHF

d_gene: .
j_gene: TRBJ2-1
abundance: .
v_gene: TRBV10-3
CDR3nt: TGTGCCATCAAGAAAACCGAGCGGGCGTACAATGAGCAGTTCTTC
CDR3aa: CAIKKTERAYNEQFF

d_gene: .
j_gene: TRBJ2-2
abundance: many
v_gene: TRBV7-9
CDR3nt: TGTGCCAGCAGCTTTCGGGGGGCGGCCGGGGAGCTGTTTTTT
CDR3aa: CASSFRGAAGELFF

d_gene: TRBD1
j_gene: TRBJ1-2
abundance: .
v_gene: TRBV11-3
CDR3nt: TGTGCCAGCAGCTTAAAGACAGGGGGAATTGGCTACACCTTC
CDR3aa: CASSLKTGGIGYTF

d_gene: .
j_gene: TRBJ1-5
abundance: .
v_gene: TRBV7-6
CDR3nt: TGTGCCAGCAGCTTATTGCAGGGACTGAATCAGCCCCAGCATTTT
CDR3aa: CASSLLQGLNQPQHF

d_gene: .
j_gene: TRBJ2-3
abundance: .
v_gene: TRBV19
CDR3nt: TGTGCCAGTAAGAGAGGGTTTAGCACAGATACGCAGTATTTT
CDR3aa: CASKRGFSTDTQYF

d_gene: TRBD2
j_gene: TRBJ2-1
abundance: .
v_gene: TRBV11-3
CDR3nt: TGTGCCAGCAGCGCAACCGGGACTAGCGGGAGGAATGAGCAGTTCTTC
CDR3aa: CASSATGTSGRNEQFF

d_gene: TRBD1
j_gene: TRBJ2-7
abundance: .
v_gene: TRBV19
CDR3nt: TGTGCCAGTAGTGATAGGGGACAGGGTTTCAACGAGCAGTACTTC
CDR3aa: CASSDRGQGFNEQYF

d_gene: TRBD1
j_gene: TRBJ2-1
abundance: .
v_gene: TRBV4-3
CDR3nt: TGCGCCAGCAGCCAAGGGGACAGGGGGTACAATGAGCAGTTCTTC
CDR3aa: CASSQGDRGYNEQFF

d_gene: TRBD1
j_gene: TRBJ1-1
abundance: .
v_gene: TRBV19
CDR3nt: TGTGCCAGTAGGGACAACAGGGGGCTCGAAGCTTTCTTT
CDR3aa: CASRDNRGLEAFF

d_gene: .
j_gene: TRBJ2-5
abundance: .
v_gene: TRBV7-7
CDR3nt: TGTGCTAGCAGCTTTCTAGGTAGCCAAGAGACCCAGTACTTC
CDR3aa: CASSFLGSQETQYF

d_gene: TRBD2
j_gene: TRBJ2-2
abundance: once
v_gene: TRBV4-3
CDR3nt: TGCGCCAGCAGCCAAGAAGCGGGGAACGCGAACACCGGGGAGCTGTTTTTT
CDR3aa: CASSQEAGNANTGELFF

d_gene: TRBD2
j_gene: TRBJ2-5
abundance: .
v_gene: TRBV5-1
CDR3nt: TGCGCCAGCAGCCCTAGCGGGAGAGAGGGGACCCAGTACTTC
CDR3aa: CASSPSGREGTQYF

d_gene: .
j_gene: TRBJ1-1
abundance: .
v_gene: TRBV13
CDR3nt: TGTGCCAGCAGCTTTGGGCAGAACACTGAAGCTTTCTTT
CDR3aa: CASSFGQNTEAFF

d_gene: .
j_gene: TRBJ2-3
abundance: .
v_gene: TRBV5-1
CDR3nt: TGCGCCAGCAGCTTGGAACAGGGAACGCAGTATTTT
CDR3aa: CASSLEQGTQYF

d_gene: .
j_gene: TRBJ1-4
abundance: .
v_gene: TRBV9
CDR3nt: TGTGCCAGCAGCCTCTTGACGGGGGGGCGAGAAAAACTGTTTTTT
CDR3aa: CASSLLTGGREKLFF

d_gene: TRBD1
j_gene: TRBJ1-5
abundance: .
v_gene: TRBV27
CDR3nt: TGTGCCAGCAGTCTTAGGACAGGGGGGGATCAGCCCCAGCATTTT
CDR3aa: CASSLRTGGDQPQHF

d_gene: TRBD2
j_gene: TRBJ2-3
abundance: .
v_gene: TRBV11-3
CDR3nt: TGTGCCAGCAGCCCGGGGACTAGCGGGAGATTCTCAGATACGCAGTATTTT
CDR3aa: CASSPGTSGRFSDTQYF

d_gene: .
j_gene: TRBJ1-4
abundance: .
v_gene: TRBV21-1
CDR3nt: TGTGCCAGCAGCAAAGGTGACACAACTAATGAAAAACTGTTTTTT
CDR3aa: CASSKGDTTNEKLFF

d_gene: TRBD1
j_gene: TRBJ2-7
abundance: .
v_gene: TRBV5-4
CDR3nt: TGTGCCAGCAGCTTGGGAGGGACAGGGAGGATTTACGAGCAGTACTTC
CDR3aa: CASSLGGTGRIYEQYF

d_gene: .
j_gene: TRBJ2-2
abundance: .
v_gene: TRBV25-1
CDR3nt: TGTGCCAGCAGTGAATTGAGCGGGGAGCTGTTTTTT
CDR3aa: CASSELSGELFF

d_gene: .
j_gene: TRBJ1-2
abundance: .
v_gene: TRBV18
CDR3nt: TGTGCCAGCTCACCTGGTTCTGTGACAGGAATCTATGGCTACACCTTC
CDR3aa: CASSPGSVTGIYGYTF

d_gene: TRBD1
j_gene: TRBJ1-2
abundance: once
v_gene: TRBV28
CDR3nt: TGTGCCAGCAGTTTACCCACAGGGGGTCTCTATGGCTACACCTTC
CDR3aa: CASSLPTGGLYGYTF

d_gene: .
j_gene: TRBJ2-1
abundance: few
v_gene: TRBV7-2
CDR3nt: TGTGCCAGCAGTTTTACGTTTAGCTCCTACAATGAGCAGTTCTTC
CDR3aa: CASSFTFSSYNEQFF

d_gene: TRBD2
j_gene: TRBJ2-1
abundance: once
v_gene: TRBV27
CDR3nt: TGTGCCAGCAGTCTCCAAGGAGCCGGACTAGCGGGACAGTTCTTC
CDR3aa: CASSLQGAGLAGQFF